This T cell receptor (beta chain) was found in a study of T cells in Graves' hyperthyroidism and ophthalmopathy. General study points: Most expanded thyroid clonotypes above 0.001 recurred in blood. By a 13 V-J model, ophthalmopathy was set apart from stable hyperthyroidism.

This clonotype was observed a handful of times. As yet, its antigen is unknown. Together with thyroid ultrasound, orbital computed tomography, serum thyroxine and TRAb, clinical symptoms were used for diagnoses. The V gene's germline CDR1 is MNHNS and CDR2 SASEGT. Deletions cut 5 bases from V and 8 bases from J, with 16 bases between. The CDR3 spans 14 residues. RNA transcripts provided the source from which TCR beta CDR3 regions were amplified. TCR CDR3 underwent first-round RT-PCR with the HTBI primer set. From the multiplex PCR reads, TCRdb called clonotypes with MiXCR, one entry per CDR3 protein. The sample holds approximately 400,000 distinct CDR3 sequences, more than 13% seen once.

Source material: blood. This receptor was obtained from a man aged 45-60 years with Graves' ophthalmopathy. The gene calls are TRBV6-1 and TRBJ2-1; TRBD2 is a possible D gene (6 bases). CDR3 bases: TGTGCCAGCAGTCCAGCCTTTTGGAGGGATGAGCAGTTCTTC. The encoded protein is CASSPAFWRDEQFF.